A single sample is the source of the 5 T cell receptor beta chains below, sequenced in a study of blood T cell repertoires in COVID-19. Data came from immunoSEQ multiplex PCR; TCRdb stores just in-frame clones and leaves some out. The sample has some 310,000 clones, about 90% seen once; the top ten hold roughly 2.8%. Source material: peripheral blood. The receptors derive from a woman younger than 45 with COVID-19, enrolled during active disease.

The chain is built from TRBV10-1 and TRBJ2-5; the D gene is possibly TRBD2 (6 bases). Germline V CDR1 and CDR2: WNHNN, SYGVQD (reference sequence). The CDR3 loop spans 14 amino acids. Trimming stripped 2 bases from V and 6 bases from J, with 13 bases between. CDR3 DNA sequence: TGCGCCAGCAGTGAGCGACGGGAGTGGCAGACCCAGTACTTC. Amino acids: CASSERREWQTQYF.

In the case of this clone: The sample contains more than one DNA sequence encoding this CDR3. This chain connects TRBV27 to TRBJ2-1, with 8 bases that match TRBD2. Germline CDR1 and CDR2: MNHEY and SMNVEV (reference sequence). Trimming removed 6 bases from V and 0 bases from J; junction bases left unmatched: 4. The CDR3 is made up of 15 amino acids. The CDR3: CASRLAGSSYNEQFF. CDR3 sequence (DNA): TGTGCCAGCAGATTAGCGGGGAGCTCCTACAATGAGCAGTTCTTC.

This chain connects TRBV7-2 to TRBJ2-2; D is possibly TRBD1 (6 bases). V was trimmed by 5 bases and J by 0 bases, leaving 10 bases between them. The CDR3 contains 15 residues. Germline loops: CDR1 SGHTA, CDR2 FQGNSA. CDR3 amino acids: CASSADRTNTGELFF. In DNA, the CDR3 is TGTGCCAGCAGCGCTGACAGGACGAACACCGGGGAGCTGTTTTTT.

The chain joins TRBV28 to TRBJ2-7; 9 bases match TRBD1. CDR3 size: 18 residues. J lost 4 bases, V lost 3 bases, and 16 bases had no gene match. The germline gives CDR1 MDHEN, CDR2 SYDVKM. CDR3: CASSFIGSWDRATYEQYF. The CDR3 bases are TGTGCCAGCAGTTTCATCGGATCGTGGGACAGGGCTACGTACGAGCAGTACTTC.

CDR3 loop: CASSSPRAGGIYEQYF. The CDR3 DNA follows: TGTGCCAGCAGTTCCCCAAGAGCGGGAGGTATCTACGAGCAGTACTTC. The chain employs TRBV6-5 and TRBJ2-7; 9 positions match TRBD2. V lost 4 bases to trimming and J lost 3 bases; unmatched junction nucleotides: 10. CDR3 length equals 16 residues. Germline values: CDR1 MNHEY, CDR2 SVGAGI.